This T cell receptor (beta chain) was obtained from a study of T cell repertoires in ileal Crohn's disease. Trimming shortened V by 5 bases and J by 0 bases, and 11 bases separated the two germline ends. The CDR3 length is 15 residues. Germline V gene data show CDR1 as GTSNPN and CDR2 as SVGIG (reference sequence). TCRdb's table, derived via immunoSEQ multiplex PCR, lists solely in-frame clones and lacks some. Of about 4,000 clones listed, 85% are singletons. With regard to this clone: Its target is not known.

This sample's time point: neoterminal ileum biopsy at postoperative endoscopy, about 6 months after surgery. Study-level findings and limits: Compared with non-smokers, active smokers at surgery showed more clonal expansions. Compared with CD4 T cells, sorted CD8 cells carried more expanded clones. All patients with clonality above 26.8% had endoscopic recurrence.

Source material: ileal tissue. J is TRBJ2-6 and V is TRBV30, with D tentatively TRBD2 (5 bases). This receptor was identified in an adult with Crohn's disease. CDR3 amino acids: CAWSGISSGANVLTF. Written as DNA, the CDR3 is TGTGCCTGGTCCGGGATAAGCTCTGGGGCCAACGTCCTGACTTTC.